This T cell receptor beta chain was obtained from a study of radiotherapy plus CTLA-4 blockade in lung cancer. General study findings and limits: According to reports, early shifts in blood T cell clones, alongside interferon-beta, forecast response most accurately.

CDR1 is SGDLS and CDR2 is YYNGEE in the germline V gene. The CDR3 runs to 13 residues. TCRdb's copy holds only in-frame clones and misses some; the assay was immunoSEQ multiplex PCR. The table shows around 99,000 clones, with about 86% occurring only once. This clone was counted only a few times. The antigen is unknown. The input for sequencing was peripheral blood, taken from a patient treated with radiotherapy plus ipilimumab. This clonotype was sampled from a human donor with non-small cell lung cancer that progressed on radiotherapy plus ipilimumab. This chain links TRBV9 with TRBJ1-1, with D possibly matching TRBD1 (5 bases). As DNA, the CDR3 is TGTGCTAGTACTAAGGGGACGAACACTGAAGCTTTCTTT. This codes for CASTKGTNTEAFF.